Presented here are 14 T cell receptor beta chains from one specimen sequenced in a study of T cell changes during pregnancy in multiple sclerosis. The assay was immunoSEQ multiplex PCR, and TCRdb's table has in-frame clones only and misses some. The table includes fewer than 13,000 clones, over 80% detected once. Sequenced material: CD8+ T cells from peripheral blood mononuclear cells, taken in the third trimester of pregnancy. These receptors were obtained from a female donor in good health, enrolled as a control in a pregnancy study.

V usage is TRBV6-5 and J usage is TRBJ2-2; a weak D match, TRBD2 (5 bases). The germline V gene has CDR1 MNHEY and CDR2 SVGAGI. With 3 bases removed from V and 1 base from J, the gap between germline ends came to 9 bases. The CDR3 spans 15 residues. The CDR3 here is CASSYDGMNTGELFF. The DNA of the CDR3 is TGTGCCAGCAGTTATGACGGGATGAACACCGGGGAGCTGTTTTTT.

This clone was seen just once. This sequence joins TRBV13 and TRBJ1-2, with no clear D. Germline V gene lookup returns CDR1 PRHDT and CDR2 FYEKMQ (reference sequence). V was trimmed by 0 bases and J by 3 bases, leaving 8 bases between them. This CDR3 spans 14 amino acids. CDR3 region: CASSLGQQYYGYTF. In nucleotides, the CDR3 is TGTGCCAGCAGCTTAGGACAGCAATACTATGGCTACACCTTC.

CDR3 DNA sequence: TGTGCCAGCAGCTTCGGGACAGGGTCCTACGAGCAGTACTTC. As protein: CASSFGTGSYEQYF. This sequence joins TRBV11-1 and TRBJ2-7, with TRBD1 identical over 9 bases. CDR3 length: 14 residues. Trimming cost V 3 bases and J 1 base; bases outside gene matches: 1. Germline CDR1 reads SGHAT; CDR2 reads FQDESV (reference sequence).

With regard to this clone: In the same sample, other DNA sequences code for this CDR3. The J gene is TRBJ1-5, the V gene TRBV30; 7 positions agree with TRBD1. The CDR3 spans 14 residues. V was pared by 6 bases and J by 5 bases, with 10 bases of the junction left unmatched. Germline V lookup: CDR1 GTSNPN, CDR2 SVGIG (reference sequence). CDR3 nucleotide sequence: TGTGCCTGTTCCCTGGGGCAGGGGGATCAGCCCCAGCATTTT. Its protein is CACSLGQGDQPQHF. Full variable domain (outside the CDR3, taken from reference TRBV30 and TRBJ1-5): SQTIHQWPATLVQPVGSPLSLECTVEGTSNPNLYWYRQAAGRGLQLLFYSVGIGQISSEVPQNLSASRPQDRQFILSSKKLLLSDSGFYLCACSLGQGDQPQHFGDGTRLSIL.

V is TRBV6-1 and J is TRBJ2-1; D is perhaps TRBD1 (7 bases). Per germline, CDR1 MNHNS and CDR2 SASEGT. The CDR3 runs to 15 residues. V lost 2 bases and J lost 4, with 12 bases in between. CDR3 DNA sequence: TGTGCCAGCAGTGAACGGGCAGGGGGGTACAATGAGCAGTTCTTC. It specifies CASSERAGGYNEQFF.

On this clone: Its ends do not fully match the called genes, so a read error is possible. The identical CDR3 is also encoded by other nucleotide sequences in the sample. CDR3 DNA: TGCAGTGCTAGGGACTACACTGAGGCTTTCTTT. This sequence encodes CSARDYTEAFF. The chain joins TRBV20-1 to TRBJ1-1; unclear D gene. CDR1 and CDR2 from the germline V gene are DFQATT and SNEGSKA (reference sequence). The CDR3 has 11 amino acids.

The chain recombines TRBV4-2 with TRBJ2-1, with 11 positions matching TRBD2. The V and J ends lost 1 base and 3 bases, in that order; junction bases with no gene match: 5. The CDR3 loop spans 17 amino acids. Germline CDR1 LGHNA, CDR2 YNFKEQ. CDR3 sequence reads: CASSQAATSGNYNEQFF. CDR3 in DNA: TGTGCCAGCAGCCAAGCGGCGACTAGCGGGAACTACAATGAGCAGTTCTTC.

The chain has TRBV4-3 and TRBJ2-7; D is undetermined. Between the trimmed V and J ends, which lost 0 bases and 4 bases, there was a span of 10 bases. The germline CDR1 and CDR2 sequences are LGHNA and YSLEER. There are 14 residues in the CDR3. The CDR3 is CASSQDRVGYEQYF. CDR3 DNA sequence: TGCGCCAGCAGCCAAGACCGGGTCGGGTACGAGCAGTACTTC.

The V and J genes are TRBV9 and TRBJ2-2; 7 nucleotides line up with TRBD2. From germline, CDR1 is SGDLS and CDR2 YYNGEE. CDR3 length equals 17 residues. V lost 0 bases and J lost 2; bases outside the gene matches: 7. This CDR3 is CASSVDWGGINTGELFF. DNA for the CDR3: TGTGCCAGCAGCGTAGATTGGGGGGGGATTAACACCGGGGAGCTGTTTTTT.

As regards this clone: Sequence at one end of the junction differs from germline and may be a read error. The rearrangement uses TRBV7-7 and TRBJ2-1, with D maybe TRBD2 (6 bases). CDR1 and CDR2 from the germline V gene are SSHAT and FNYEAQ (reference sequence). CDR3 length: 14 residues. The chain's CDR3 is CASSYGGINNEQFF. Here the CDR3 DNA reads TGTGCTAGCAGCTACGGCGGGATAAACAATGAGCAGTTCTTC.

The chain uses TRBV27 and TRBJ1-5, with 8 bases matching TRBD1. J was trimmed by 2 bases and V by 6 bases; bases with no gene match: 9. The V gene's germline CDR1 is MNHEY and CDR2 SMNVEV (reference sequence). The CDR3 is made up of 16 amino acids. The CDR3 is CASRNTGGTGNQPQHF. For the CDR3, the DNA is TGTGCCAGCAGGAACACAGGGGGTACGGGCAATCAGCCCCAGCATTTT.

This sequence joins TRBV6-4 and TRBJ2-1; D possibly corresponds to TRBD2 (7 bases). Germline CDR1 MRHNA, CDR2 SNTAGT. The CDR3 loop spans 13 amino acids. The CDR3 sequence: CAARGGTHNEQFF. CDR3 DNA sequence: TGTGCTGCGAGGGGGGGGACCCACAATGAGCAGTTCTTC.

The chain uses TRBV30 and TRBJ1-1; 9 nucleotides agree with TRBD1. The germline gives CDR1 GTSNPN, CDR2 SVGIG (reference sequence). The length of the CDR3 is 14 residues. V trimming: 4 bases; J trimming: 1 base; junction bases outside the gene matches: 4. The CDR3 protein is CAWTRGQGNTEAFF. CDR3 in DNA: TGTGCCTGGACTCGGGGACAGGGGAACACTGAAGCTTTCTTT. Complete variable domain (other parts from reference TRBV30 and TRBJ1-1): SQTIHQWPATLVQPVGSPLSLECTVEGTSNPNLYWYRQAAGRGLQLLFYSVGIGQISSEVPQNLSASRPQDRQFILSSKKLLLSDSGFYLCAWTRGQGNTEAFFGQGTRLTVV.

The chain recombines TRBV13 with TRBJ1-3, with 7 bases aligning to TRBD1. The J segment lost 6 bases and the V segment lost 2 bases, leaving 7 bases of the junction unmatched. The CDR3 is made up of 15 amino acids. The germline V gene encodes CDR1 PRHDT and CDR2 FYEKMQ (reference sequence). CDR3 nucleotide sequence: TGTGCCAGCAGCTTAAGGACAGGCCCTGAAAACACCATATATTTT. The encoded protein is CASSLRTGPENTIYF.